Listed below are T cell receptor beta chains from one sample, sequenced in a study of blood T cell repertoires in COVID-19. Profiling relied on immunoSEQ multiplex PCR, and the TCRdb table lists in-frame clones only, not all of them. Of more than 150,000 clones listed, 84% are singletons. Sequenced material: peripheral blood. The receptors were sampled from a woman aged 50 to 65 with acute or convalescent COVID-19. Each CDR3 is given with its conserved first and last residue. Each record gives: J gene, clone size, D gene, V gene, CDR3 protein, CDR3 DNA. A D gene is named only where the DNA matches it firmly. Clone size appears in some rows only: once, few, many, or a class for an expanded clone.

J: TRBJ1-3; size: -; D: -; V: TRBV28; CDR3: CASSRSYLKSSGNTIYF; DNA: TGTGCCAGCAGCCGCTCGTATTTGAAGAGCTCTGGAAACACCATATATTTT
J: TRBJ2-1; size: -; D: -; V: TRBV5-1; CDR3: CASSPAGQNSYNEQFF; DNA: TGCGCCAGCAGCCCCGCGGGACAGAACTCCTACAATGAGCAGTTCTTC
J: TRBJ2-7; size: few; D: TRBD2; V: TRBV29-1; CDR3: CSVDGSASGEQYF; DNA: TGCAGCGTTGACGGCTCGGCTAGCGGTGAGCAGTACTTC
J: TRBJ1-5; size: -; D: TRBD1; V: TRBV4-3; CDR3: CASSQDSWDRGNQPQHF; DNA: TGCGCCAGCAGCCAAGATTCCTGGGACAGGGGAAATCAGCCCCAGCATTTT
J: TRBJ1-4; size: -; D: -; V: TRBV6-5; CDR3: CASSYMRGLTGEKLFF; DNA: TGTGCCAGCAGTTACATGCGGGGGCTCACTGGGGAAAAACTGTTTTTT
J: TRBJ2-1; size: -; D: -; V: TRBV10-2; CDR3: CASLEGSSYNEQFF; DNA: TGCGCCAGCCTGGAGGGGTCATCCTACAATGAGCAGTTCTTC
J: TRBJ1-1; size: -; D: TRBD1; V: TRBV10-2; CDR3: CASSPRQGNTEAFF; DNA: TGCGCCAGCAGCCCAAGACAGGGGAACACTGAAGCTTTCTTT
J: TRBJ2-7; size: -; D: -; V: TRBV7-9; CDR3: CASSLMFGGQSHGEQYF; DNA: TGTGCCAGCAGCTTAATGTTCGGCGGACAGTCTCATGGCGAGCAGTACTTC
J: TRBJ2-1; size: -; D: -; V: TRBV7-3; CDR3: CASSLDPGSYNEQFF; DNA: TGTGCCAGCAGCTTAGATCCGGGCTCCTACAATGAGCAGTTCTTC
J: TRBJ2-1; size: -; D: -; V: TRBV28; CDR3: CASSASTAVYNEQFF; DNA: TGTGCCAGCAGTGCCTCGACGGCGGTGTACAATGAGCAGTTCTTC
J: TRBJ1-5; size: -; D: -; V: TRBV4-3; CDR3: CASSQDLGLSNQPQHF; DNA: TGCGCCAGCAGCCAAGATCTTGGACTTAGCAATCAGCCCCAGCATTTT
J: TRBJ2-6; size: -; D: -; V: TRBV19; CDR3: CASVGVANVLTF; DNA: TGTGCCAGTGTCGGTGTGGCCAACGTCCTGACTTTC
J: TRBJ2-1; size: -; D: -; V: TRBV6-5; CDR3: CASRATRSSYNEQFF; DNA: TGTGCCAGCAGAGCTACTAGAAGCTCCTACAATGAGCAGTTCTTC
J: TRBJ2-3; size: -; D: -; V: TRBV2; CDR3: CASSPGLNTQYF; DNA: TGTGCCAGCAGCCCCGGACTCAATACGCAGTATTTT
J: TRBJ1-1; size: -; D: -; V: TRBV2; CDR3: CASSLGGSTEAFF; DNA: TGTGCCAGCTCCCTGGGGGGTAGCACTGAAGCTTTCTTT
J: TRBJ2-3; size: -; D: -; V: TRBV29-1; CDR3: CSVDIGTDTQYF; DNA: TGCAGCGTTGATATCGGCACAGATACGCAGTATTTT
J: TRBJ2-3; size: -; D: TRBD2; V: TRBV6-2/TRBV6-3; CDR3: CASSFSPGLAGGTNTDTQYF; DNA: TGTGCCAGCAGTTTTTCTCCGGGACTAGCGGGGGGAACCAACACAGATACGCAGTATTTT
J: TRBJ2-3; size: -; D: -; V: TRBV6-6; CDR3: CASSYSPGSSTDTQYF; DNA: TGTGCCAGCAGTTACTCCCCGGGATCCAGCACAGATACGCAGTATTTT
J: TRBJ1-5; size: -; D: -; V: TRBV19; CDR3: CASSVRDQPQHF; DNA: TGTGCCAGTTCCGTCAGGGATCAGCCCCAGCATTTT
J: TRBJ2-3; size: -; D: TRBD2; V: TRBV6-2/TRBV6-3; CDR3: CASSYPSGRVRTDTQYF; DNA: TGTGCCAGCAGTTACCCTAGCGGGAGGGTACGCACAGATACGCAGTATTTT
J: TRBJ1-5; size: once; D: -; V: TRBV7-2; CDR3: CASSLDRTQPQHF; DNA: TGTGCCAGCAGCTTAGACAGGACTCAGCCCCAGCATTTT
J: TRBJ2-1; size: -; D: -; V: TRBV7-3; CDR3: CASSSPGKAEQFF; DNA: TGTGCCAGCAGCTCCCCAGGAAAGGCCGAGCAGTTCTTC
J: TRBJ2-7; size: -; D: -; V: TRBV28; CDR3: CASSVTVLLESHYEQYF; DNA: TGTGCCAGCAGTGTTACCGTACTCCTTGAAAGCCACTACGAGCAGTACTTC
J: TRBJ1-1; size: -; D: -; V: TRBV27; CDR3: CASSHLQGNTEAFF; DNA: TGTGCCAGCAGTCACCTTCAGGGAAACACTGAAGCTTTCTTT
J: TRBJ1-6; size: -; D: -; V: TRBV30; CDR3: CAWSVQATSNSPLHF; DNA: TGTGCCTGGAGTGTACAGGCTACGAGTAATTCACCCCTCCACTTT
J: TRBJ2-7; size: once; D: TRBD2; V: TRBV28; CDR3: CASKPGLASYEQYF; DNA: TGTGCCAGCAAGCCGGGACTAGCTTCTTACGAGCAGTACTTC
J: TRBJ1-1; size: -; D: -; V: TRBV6-5; CDR3: CASSLPGGQAFF; DNA: TGTGCCAGCAGTCTCCCCGGGGGGCAAGCTTTCTTT
J: TRBJ2-7; size: -; D: TRBD1; V: TRBV5-1; CDR3: CASSLARQGRPYEQYF; DNA: TGCGCCAGCAGCTTGGCTCGACAGGGCAGGCCCTACGAGCAGTACTTC
J: TRBJ1-1; size: -; D: TRBD1; V: TRBV27; CDR3: CASSWDRGGMNTEAFF; DNA: TGTGCCAGCAGTTGGGACAGGGGGGGGATGAACACTGAAGCTTTCTTT
J: TRBJ2-2; size: -; D: TRBD1; V: TRBV5-1; CDR3: CASSFVQGATGELFF; DNA: TGCGCCAGCAGCTTCGTCCAGGGGGCTACCGGGGAGCTGTTTTTT
J: TRBJ2-7; size: -; D: -; V: TRBV9; CDR3: CASSVELASYEQYF; DNA: TGTGCCAGCAGCGTAGAACTAGCCTCCTACGAGCAGTACTTC
J: TRBJ2-1; size: -; D: TRBD2; V: TRBV4-2; CDR3: CASSQAVAGVGEQFF; DNA: TGTGCCAGCAGCCAAGCTGTAGCGGGAGTGGGGGAGCAGTTCTTC
J: TRBJ1-5; size: -; D: -; V: TRBV18; CDR3: CASSDSSNQPQHF; DNA: TGTGCCAGCTCAGACAGCAGCAATCAGCCCCAGCATTTT
J: TRBJ2-1; size: -; D: -; V: TRBV16; CDR3: CASSQRAADEQFF; DNA: TGTGCCAGCAGCCAGAGGGCCGCGGATGAGCAGTTCTTC